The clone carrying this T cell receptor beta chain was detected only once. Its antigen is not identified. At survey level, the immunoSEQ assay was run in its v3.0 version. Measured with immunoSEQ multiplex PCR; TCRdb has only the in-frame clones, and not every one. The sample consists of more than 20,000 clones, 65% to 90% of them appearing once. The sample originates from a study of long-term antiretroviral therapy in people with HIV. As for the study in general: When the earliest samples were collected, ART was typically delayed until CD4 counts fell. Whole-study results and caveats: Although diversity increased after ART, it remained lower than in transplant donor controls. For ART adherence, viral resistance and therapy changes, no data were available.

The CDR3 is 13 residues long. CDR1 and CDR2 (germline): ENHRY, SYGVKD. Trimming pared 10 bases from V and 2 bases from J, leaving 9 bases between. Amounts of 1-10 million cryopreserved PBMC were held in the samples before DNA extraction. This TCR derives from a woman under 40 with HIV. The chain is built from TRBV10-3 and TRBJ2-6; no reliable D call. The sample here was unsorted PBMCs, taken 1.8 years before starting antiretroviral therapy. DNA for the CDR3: TGTGCCAGCTCTACCCCTGGGGCCAACGTCCTGACTTTC. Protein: CASSTPGANVLTF.